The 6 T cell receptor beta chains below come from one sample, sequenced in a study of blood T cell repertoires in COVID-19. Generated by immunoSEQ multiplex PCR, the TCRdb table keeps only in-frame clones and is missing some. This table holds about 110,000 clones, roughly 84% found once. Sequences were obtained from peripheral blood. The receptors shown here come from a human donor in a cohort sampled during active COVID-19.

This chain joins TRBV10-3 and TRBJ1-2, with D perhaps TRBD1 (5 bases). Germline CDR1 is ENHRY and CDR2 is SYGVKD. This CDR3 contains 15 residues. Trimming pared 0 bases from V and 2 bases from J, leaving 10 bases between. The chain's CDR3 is CAISESRQGNYGYTF. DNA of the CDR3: TGTGCCATCAGTGAGTCGCGGCAGGGCAACTATGGCTACACCTTC.

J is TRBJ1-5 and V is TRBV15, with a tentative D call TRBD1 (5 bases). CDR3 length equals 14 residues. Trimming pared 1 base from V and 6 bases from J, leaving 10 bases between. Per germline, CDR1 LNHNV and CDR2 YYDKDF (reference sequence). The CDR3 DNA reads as TGTGCCACCAGCAGAGCCCAGGGAGGTCAGCCCCAGCATTTT. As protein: CATSRAQGGQPQHF.

The chain's CDR3 is CASSQGGGTGELFF. CDR3 DNA: TGTGCCAGCAGTCAGGGCGGAGGGACCGGGGAGCTGTTTTTT. The chain combines TRBV11-3 with TRBJ2-2; TRBD2 is a possible D gene (6 bases). CDR3 length equals 14 residues. CDR1 and CDR2 (germline): SGHNT, YENEEA. The V end was cut by 6 bases, the J end by 5 bases, with 13 bases between.

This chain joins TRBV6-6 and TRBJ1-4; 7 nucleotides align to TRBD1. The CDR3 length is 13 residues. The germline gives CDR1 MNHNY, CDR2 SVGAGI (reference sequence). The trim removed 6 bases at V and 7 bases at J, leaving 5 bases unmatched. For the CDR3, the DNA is TGTGCCAGCAGCGCCGGGACAGTTGAAAAACTGTTTTTT. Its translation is CASSAGTVEKLFF.

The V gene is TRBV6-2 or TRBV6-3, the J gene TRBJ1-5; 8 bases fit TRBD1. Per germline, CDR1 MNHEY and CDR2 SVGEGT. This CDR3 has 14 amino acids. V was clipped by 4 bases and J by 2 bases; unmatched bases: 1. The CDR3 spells CASSLTGGNQPQHF. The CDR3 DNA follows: TGTGCCAGCAGTTTGACAGGGGGCAATCAGCCCCAGCATTTT.

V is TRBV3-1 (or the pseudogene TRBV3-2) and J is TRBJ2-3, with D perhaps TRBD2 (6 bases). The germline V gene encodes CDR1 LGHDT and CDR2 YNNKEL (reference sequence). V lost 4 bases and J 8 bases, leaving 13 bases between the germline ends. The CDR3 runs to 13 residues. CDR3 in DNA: TGTGCCAGCAGCCCAGACCCGGGAGCTACGCAGTATTTT. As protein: CASSPDPGATQYF.